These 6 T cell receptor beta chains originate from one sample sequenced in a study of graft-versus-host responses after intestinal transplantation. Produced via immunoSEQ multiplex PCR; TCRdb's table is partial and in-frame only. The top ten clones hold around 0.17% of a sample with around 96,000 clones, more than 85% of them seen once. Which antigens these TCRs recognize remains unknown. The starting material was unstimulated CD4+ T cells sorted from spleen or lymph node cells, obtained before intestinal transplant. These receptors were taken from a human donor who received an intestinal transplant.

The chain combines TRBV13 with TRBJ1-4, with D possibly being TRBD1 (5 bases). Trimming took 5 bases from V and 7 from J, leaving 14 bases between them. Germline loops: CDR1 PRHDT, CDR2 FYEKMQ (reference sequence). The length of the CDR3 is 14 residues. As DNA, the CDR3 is TGTGCCAGCAGCCGAAGGACGGGGGGTGAAAAACTGTTTTTT. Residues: CASSRRTGGEKLFF.

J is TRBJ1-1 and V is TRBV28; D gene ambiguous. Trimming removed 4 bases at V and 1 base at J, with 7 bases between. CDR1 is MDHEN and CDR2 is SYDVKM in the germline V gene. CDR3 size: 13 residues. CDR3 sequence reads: CASSSTPNTEAFF. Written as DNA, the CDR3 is TGTGCCAGCAGTTCGACACCGAACACTGAAGCTTTCTTT.

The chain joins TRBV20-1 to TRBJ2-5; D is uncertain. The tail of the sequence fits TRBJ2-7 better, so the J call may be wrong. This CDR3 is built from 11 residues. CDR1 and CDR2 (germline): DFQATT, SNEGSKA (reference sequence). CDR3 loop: CSARDRVEQYF. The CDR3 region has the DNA TGCAGTGCTAGAGATCGGGTCGAGCAGTACTTC.

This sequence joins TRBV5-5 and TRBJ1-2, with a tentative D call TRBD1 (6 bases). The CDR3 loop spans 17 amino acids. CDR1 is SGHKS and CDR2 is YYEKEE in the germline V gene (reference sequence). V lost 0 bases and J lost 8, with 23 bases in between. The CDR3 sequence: CASSLGALGLTGLGYTF. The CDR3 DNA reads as TGTGCCAGCAGCTTGGGGGCCTTGGGTCTCACAGGGTTGGGCTACACCTTC.

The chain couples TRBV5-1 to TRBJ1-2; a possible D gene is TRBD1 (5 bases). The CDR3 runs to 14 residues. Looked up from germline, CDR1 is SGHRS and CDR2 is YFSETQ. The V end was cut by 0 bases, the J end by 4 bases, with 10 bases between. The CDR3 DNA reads TGCGCCAGCAGCTTGGCGGGGGAAGGCTATGGCTACACCTTC. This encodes CASSLAGEGYGYTF.

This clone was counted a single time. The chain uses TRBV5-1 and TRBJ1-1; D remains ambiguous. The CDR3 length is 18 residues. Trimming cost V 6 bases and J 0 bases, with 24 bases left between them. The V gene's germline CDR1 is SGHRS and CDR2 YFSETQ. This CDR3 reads CASTYNPKDASLNTEAFF. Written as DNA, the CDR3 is TGCGCCAGCACATATAACCCGAAGGACGCTAGCCTGAACACTGAAGCTTTCTTT. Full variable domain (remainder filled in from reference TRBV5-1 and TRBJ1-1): KAGVTQTPRYLIKTRGQQVTLSCSPISGHRSVSWYQQTPGQGLQFLFEYFSETQRNKGNFPGRFSGRQFSNSRSEMNVSTLELGDSALYLCASTYNPKDASLNTEAFFGQGTRLTVV.